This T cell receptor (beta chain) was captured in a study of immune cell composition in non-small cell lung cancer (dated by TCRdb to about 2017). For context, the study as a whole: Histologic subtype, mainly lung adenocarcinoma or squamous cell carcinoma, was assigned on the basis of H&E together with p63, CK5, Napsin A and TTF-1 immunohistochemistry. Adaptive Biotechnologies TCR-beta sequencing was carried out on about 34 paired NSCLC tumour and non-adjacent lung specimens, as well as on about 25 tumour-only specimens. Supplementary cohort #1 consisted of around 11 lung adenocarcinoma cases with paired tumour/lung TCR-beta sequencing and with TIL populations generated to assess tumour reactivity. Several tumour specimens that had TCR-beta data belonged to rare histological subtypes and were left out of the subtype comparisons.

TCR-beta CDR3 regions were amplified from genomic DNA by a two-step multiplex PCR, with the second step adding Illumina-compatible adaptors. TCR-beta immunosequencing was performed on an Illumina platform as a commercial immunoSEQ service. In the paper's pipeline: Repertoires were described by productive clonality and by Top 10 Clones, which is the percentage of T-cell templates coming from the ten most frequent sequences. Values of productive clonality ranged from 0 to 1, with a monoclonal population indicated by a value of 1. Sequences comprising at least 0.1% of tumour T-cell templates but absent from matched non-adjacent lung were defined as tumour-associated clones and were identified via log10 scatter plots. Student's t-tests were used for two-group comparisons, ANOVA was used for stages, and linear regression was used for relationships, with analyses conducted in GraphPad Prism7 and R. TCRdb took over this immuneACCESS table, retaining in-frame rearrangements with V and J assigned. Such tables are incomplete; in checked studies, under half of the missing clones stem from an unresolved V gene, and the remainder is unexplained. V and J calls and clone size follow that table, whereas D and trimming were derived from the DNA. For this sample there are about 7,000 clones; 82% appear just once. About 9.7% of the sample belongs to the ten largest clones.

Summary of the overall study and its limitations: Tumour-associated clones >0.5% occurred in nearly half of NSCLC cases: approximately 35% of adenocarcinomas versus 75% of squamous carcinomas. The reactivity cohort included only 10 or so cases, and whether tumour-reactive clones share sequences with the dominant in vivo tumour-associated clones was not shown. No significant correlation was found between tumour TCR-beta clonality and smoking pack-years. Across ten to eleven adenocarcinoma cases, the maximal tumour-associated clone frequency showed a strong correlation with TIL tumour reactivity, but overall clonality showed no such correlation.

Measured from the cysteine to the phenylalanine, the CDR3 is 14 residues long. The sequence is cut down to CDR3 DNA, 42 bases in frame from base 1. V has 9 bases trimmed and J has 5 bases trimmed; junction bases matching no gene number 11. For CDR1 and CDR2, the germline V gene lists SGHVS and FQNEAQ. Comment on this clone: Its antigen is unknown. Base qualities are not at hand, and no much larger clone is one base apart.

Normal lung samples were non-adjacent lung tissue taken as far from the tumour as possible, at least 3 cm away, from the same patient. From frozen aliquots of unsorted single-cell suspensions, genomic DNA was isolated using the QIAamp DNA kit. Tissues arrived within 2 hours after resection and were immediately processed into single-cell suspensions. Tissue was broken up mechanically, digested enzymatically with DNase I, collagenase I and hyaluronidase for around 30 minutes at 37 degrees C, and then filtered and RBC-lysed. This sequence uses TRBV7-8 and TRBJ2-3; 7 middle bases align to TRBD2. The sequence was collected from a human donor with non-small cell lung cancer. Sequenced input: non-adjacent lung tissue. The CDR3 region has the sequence CASRAWRERDTQYF. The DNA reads TGTGCCAGTCGGGCTTGGCGGGAGAGAGATACGCAGTATTTT.